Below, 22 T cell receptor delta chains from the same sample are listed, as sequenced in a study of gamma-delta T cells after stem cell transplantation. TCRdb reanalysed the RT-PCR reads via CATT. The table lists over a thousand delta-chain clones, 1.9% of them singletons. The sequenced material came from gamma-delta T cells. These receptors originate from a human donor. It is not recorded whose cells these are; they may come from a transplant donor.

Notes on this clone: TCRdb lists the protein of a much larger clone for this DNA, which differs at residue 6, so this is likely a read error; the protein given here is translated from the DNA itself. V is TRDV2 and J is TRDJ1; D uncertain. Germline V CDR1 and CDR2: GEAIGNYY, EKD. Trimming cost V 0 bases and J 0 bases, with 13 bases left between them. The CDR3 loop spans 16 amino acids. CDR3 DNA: TGTGCCTGTGACACCACAGAGGCGAAGTACACCGATAAACTCATCTTT. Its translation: CACDTTEAKYTDKLIF.

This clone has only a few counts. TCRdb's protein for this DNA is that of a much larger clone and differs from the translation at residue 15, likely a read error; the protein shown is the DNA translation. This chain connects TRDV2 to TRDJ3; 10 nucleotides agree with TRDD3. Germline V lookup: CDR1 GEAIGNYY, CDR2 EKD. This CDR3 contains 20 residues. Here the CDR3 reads CACDVLGDSRGSWDIRQMFF. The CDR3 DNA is TGTGCCTGTGACGTTCTGGGGGATAGTCGTGGCTCCTGGGACATCCGACAGATGTTTTTC.

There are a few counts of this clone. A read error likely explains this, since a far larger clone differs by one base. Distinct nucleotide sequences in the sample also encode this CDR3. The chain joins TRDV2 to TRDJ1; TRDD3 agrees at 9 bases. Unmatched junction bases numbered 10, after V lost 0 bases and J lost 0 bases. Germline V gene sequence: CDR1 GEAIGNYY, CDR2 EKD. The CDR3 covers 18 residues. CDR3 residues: CACDTLMGIRGDTDKLIF. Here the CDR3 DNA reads TGTGCCTGTGACACCCTGATGGGGATACGTGGGGACACCGATAAACTCATCTTT.

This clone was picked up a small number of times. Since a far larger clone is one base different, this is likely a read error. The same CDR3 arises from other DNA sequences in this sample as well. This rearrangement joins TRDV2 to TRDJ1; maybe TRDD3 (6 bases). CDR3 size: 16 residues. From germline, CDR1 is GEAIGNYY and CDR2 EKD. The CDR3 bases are TGTGCCTGTGACACCGTCTGGGGACCCTACACCGATAAGCTCATCTTT. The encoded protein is CACDTVWGPYTDKLIF.

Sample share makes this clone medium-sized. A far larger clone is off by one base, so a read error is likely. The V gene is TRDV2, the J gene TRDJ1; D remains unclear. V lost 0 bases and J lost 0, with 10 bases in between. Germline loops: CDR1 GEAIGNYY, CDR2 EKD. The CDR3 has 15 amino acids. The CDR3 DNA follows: TGTGCCTGTGACACCGTTACGGGGTACACCGATAAACTCATCTTT. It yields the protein CACDTVTGYTDKLIF.

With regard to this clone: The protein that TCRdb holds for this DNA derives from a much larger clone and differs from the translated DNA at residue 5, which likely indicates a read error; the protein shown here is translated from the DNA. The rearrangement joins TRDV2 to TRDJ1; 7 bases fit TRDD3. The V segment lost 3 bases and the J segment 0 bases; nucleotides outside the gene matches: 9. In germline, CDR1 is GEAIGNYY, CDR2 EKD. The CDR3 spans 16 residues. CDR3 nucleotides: TGTGCCTGTGACGCTATGGTGGGGGAAAACACCGATAAACTCATCTTT. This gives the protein CACDAMVGENTDKLIF.

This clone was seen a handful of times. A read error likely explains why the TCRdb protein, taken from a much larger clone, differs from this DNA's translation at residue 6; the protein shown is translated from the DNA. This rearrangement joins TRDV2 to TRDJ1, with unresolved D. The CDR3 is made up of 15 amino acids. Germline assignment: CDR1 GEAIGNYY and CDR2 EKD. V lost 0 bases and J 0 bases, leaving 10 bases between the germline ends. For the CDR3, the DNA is TGTGCCTGTGACACCGCTACGAGGTACACCGATAAACTCATCTTT. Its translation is CACDTATRYTDKLIF.

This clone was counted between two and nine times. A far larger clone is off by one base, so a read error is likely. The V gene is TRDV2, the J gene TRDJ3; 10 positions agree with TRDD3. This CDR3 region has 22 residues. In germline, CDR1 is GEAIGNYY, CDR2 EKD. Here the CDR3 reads CACDTTGTGGSGRSWGTRQMFF. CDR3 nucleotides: TGTGCCTGTGACACCACCGGCACTGGGGGATCCGGTCGGTCCTGGGGCACCCGACAGATGTTTTTC.

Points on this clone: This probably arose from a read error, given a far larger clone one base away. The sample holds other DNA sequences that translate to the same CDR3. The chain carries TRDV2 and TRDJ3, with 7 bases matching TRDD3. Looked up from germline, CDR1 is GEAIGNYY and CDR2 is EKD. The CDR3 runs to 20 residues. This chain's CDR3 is CACDTAGDSPSSWDTRQMFF. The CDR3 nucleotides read TGTGCCTGCGACACCGCTGGGGATAGCCCCAGCTCCTGGGACACCCGACAGATGTTTTTC.

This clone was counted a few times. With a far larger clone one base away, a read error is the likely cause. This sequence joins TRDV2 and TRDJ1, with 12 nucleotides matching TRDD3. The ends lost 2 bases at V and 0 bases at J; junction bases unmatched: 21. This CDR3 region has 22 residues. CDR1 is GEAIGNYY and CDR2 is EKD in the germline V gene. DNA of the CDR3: TGTGCCTGTGACAGCATGCTCTACGTGGGTACTGGGGGATACCAGTACACCGATAAACTCATCTTT. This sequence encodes CACDSMLYVGTGGYQYTDKLIF.

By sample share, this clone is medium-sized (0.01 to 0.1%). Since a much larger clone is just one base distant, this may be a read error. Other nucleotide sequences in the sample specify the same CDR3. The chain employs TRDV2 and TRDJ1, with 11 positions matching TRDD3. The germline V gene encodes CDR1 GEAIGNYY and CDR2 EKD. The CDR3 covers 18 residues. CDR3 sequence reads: CACDRLLLGDSPRKRLIF. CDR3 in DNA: TGCGCCTGTGACCGACTTTTACTGGGGGATAGCCCTAGGAAGAGACTCATCTTT.

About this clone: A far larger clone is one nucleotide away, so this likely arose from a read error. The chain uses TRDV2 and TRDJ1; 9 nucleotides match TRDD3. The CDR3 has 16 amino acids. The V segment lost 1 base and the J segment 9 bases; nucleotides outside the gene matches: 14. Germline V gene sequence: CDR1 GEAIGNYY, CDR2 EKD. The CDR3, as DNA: TGTGCCTGTGACACTCTTTCTGGGGGATGCCCCCATCAACTCATCTTT. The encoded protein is CACDTLSGGCPHQLIF.

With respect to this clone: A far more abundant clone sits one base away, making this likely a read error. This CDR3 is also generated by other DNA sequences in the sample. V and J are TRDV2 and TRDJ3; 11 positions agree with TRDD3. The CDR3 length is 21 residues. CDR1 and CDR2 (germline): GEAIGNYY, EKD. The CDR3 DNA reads TGTGCCTGCGACACCACCCTTGGGGGATACGCTAGCTCCTGGGACACCCGACAGATGTTTTTC. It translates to CACDTTLGGYASSWDTRQMFF.

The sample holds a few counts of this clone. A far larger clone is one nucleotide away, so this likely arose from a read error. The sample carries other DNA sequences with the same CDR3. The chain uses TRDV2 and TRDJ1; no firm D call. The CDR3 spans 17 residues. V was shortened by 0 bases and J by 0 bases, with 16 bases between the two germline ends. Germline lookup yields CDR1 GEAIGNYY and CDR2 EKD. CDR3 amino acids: CACDTVPRTSDTDKLIF. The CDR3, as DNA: TGTGCCTGTGACACCGTACCCCGCACCTCAGACACCGATAAACTCATCTTT.

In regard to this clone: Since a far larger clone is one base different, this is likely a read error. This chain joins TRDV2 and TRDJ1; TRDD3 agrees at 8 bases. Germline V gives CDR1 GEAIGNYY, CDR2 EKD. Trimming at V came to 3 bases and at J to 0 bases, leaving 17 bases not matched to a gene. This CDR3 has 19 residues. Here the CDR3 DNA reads TGTGCCTGTGACGCCGTAACTGGGGGCCAAGGGATGTACACCGATAAACTCATCTTT. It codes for CACDAVTGGQGMYTDKLIF.

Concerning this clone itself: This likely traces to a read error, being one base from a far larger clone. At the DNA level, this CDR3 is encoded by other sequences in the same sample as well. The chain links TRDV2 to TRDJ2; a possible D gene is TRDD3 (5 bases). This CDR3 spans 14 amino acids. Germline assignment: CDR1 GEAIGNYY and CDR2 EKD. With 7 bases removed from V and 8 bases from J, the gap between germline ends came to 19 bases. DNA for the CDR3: TGTGCCTGCGACGTTCTGGGAGGTGGGGCACAACTCTTCTTT. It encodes CACDVLGGGAQLFF.

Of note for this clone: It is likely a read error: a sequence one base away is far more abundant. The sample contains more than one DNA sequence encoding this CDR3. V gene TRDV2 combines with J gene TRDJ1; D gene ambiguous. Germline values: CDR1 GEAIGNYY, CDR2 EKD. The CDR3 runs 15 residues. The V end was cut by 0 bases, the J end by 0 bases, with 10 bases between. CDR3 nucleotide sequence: TGTGCCTGTGACACCGTTACAAGGTACACCGATAAACTCATCTTT. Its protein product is CACDTVTRYTDKLIF.

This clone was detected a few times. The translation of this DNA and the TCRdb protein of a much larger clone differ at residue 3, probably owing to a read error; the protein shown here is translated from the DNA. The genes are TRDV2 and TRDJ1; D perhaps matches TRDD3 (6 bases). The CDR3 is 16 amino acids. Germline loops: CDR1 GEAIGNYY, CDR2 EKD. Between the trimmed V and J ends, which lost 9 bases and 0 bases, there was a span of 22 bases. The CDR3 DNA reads TGTGCCAGTAGCGGATTGGGGATCGTTAACACCGATAAACTCATCTTT. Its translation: CASSGLGIVNTDKLIF.

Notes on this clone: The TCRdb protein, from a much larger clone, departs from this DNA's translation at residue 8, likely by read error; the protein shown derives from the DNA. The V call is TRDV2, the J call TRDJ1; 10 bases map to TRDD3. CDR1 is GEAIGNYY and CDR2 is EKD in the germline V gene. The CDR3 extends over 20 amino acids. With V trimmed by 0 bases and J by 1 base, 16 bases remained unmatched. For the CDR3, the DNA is TGTGCCTGTGACACCCTCCTCCGTCGAACTGGGGGATCTTCCACCGATAAACTCATCTTT. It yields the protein CACDTLLRRTGGSSTDKLIF.

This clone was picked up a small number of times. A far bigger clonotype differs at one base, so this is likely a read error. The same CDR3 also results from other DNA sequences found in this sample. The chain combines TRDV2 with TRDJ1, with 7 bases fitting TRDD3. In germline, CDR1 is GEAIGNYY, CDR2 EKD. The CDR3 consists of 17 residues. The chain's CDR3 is CACDTVAGGPRTDKLIF. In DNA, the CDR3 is TGTGCCTGCGACACCGTGGCTGGGGGTCCGAGAACCGATAAACTCATCTTT.

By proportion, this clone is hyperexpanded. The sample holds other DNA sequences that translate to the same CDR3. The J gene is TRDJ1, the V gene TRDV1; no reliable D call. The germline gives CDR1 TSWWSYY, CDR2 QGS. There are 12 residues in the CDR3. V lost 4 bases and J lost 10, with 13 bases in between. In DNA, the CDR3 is TGTGCTCTTGGGGGCCACCTGAGCGGACTCATCTTT. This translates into CALGGHLSGLIF.

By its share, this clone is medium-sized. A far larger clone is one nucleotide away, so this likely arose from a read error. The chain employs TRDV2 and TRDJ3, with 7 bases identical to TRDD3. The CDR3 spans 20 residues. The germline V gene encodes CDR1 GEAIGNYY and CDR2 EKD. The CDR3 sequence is CACDTAGLGERSWGTRQMFF. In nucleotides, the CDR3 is TGTGCCTGTGACACCGCGGGCTTGGGGGAGCGCTCCTGGGGCACCCGACAGATGTTTTTC.